These 14 T cell receptor beta chains came from one sample sequenced in a study of cytomegalovirus exposure and HLA in healthy donors. Sequencing used immunoSEQ multiplex PCR; TCRdb keeps in-frame clones, though not all of them. Among roughly 260,000 clones listed, roughly 89% were seen once. Input material: PBMCs. Receptors originate from a woman aged 18-30 years in good health and CMV-seronegative.

The chain joins TRBV4-1 to TRBJ2-5, with 9 bases matching TRBD1. The germline V gene encodes CDR1 MGHRA and CDR2 YSYEKL. Germline trimming cut 0 bases from V and 5 bases from J; bases unmatched to any gene: 7. This CDR3 is 16 amino acids long. The CDR3 protein is CASSQDTDRGRETQYF. The CDR3 region has the DNA TGCGCCAGCAGCCAAGATACGGACAGGGGAAGGGAGACCCAGTACTTC.

This chain uses TRBV6-1 with TRBJ1-1; D may be TRBD1 (5 bases). In germline, CDR1 is MNHNS, CDR2 SASEGT. V was clipped by 7 bases and J by 0 bases, with 15 bases between them. CDR3 length equals 15 residues. In nucleotides, the CDR3 is TGTGCCAGCAAACAAGGGGAGGCCCTGAACACTGAAGCTTTCTTT. It yields the protein CASKQGEALNTEAFF.

This chain connects TRBV11-3 to TRBJ2-7; D is unclear. This CDR3 has 15 amino acids. Germline-derived CDR1 and CDR2 are SGHNT and YENEEA. The ends were cut back, 1 base at V and 3 bases at J, with 13 bases in the middle. Here the CDR3 reads CASSLGTALGYEQYF. The CDR3 bases are TGTGCCAGCAGCTTAGGAACAGCCTTGGGCTACGAGCAGTACTTC.

The V call is TRBV28, the J call TRBJ1-1; weak D call: TRBD1 (5 bases). The CDR3 is made up of 13 amino acids. V dropped 6 bases and J dropped 6 bases, with 14 bases sitting between them. CDR1 and CDR2 (germline): MDHEN, SYDVKM. CDR3 protein: CASSRGGFSEAFF. CDR3 nucleotides: TGTGCCAGCAGCCGGGGGGGGTTCTCTGAAGCTTTCTTT.

The rearrangement links TRBV13 to TRBJ1-1; 8 bases map to TRBD1. Trimming cost V 5 bases and J 0 bases; bases outside gene matches: 5. CDR1 is PRHDT, CDR2 FYEKMQ, per germline (reference sequence). The CDR3 extends over 15 amino acids. CDR3 sequence: CASSARQGMNTEAFF. The CDR3 bases are TGTGCCAGCAGCGCACGACAGGGGATGAACACTGAAGCTTTCTTT.

The chain uses TRBV5-1 and TRBJ2-4; 7 bases are shared with TRBD2. The length of the CDR3 is 12 residues. V gave up 4 bases and J gave up 14 bases; unmatched junction bases: 9. Germline lookup yields CDR1 SGHRS and CDR2 YFSETQ. CDR3 protein: CASSQAAGLEYF. As DNA, the CDR3 is TGCGCCAGCAGCCAGGCAGCGGGATTGGAGTACTTC.

The chain uses TRBV5-6 and TRBJ2-3; 10 bases match TRBD2. The V segment lost 1 base and the J segment 2 bases; nucleotides outside the gene matches: 7. Germline V gene data show CDR1 as SGHDT and CDR2 as YYEEEE. The CDR3 extends over 17 amino acids. CDR3 nucleotide sequence: TGTGCCAGCAGCTTGATGCTAGCGGGGGCCATCACAGATACGCAGTATTTT. Encoded protein: CASSLMLAGAITDTQYF. Full variable domain (remainder filled in from reference TRBV5-6 and TRBJ2-3): DAGVTQSPTHLIKTRGQQVTLRCSPKSGHDTVSWYQQALGQGPQFIFQYYEEEERQRGNFPDRFSGHQFPNYSSELNVNALLLGDSALYLCASSLMLAGAITDTQYFGPGTRLTVL.

The chain employs TRBV6-5 and TRBJ1-2; TRBD1 matches 9 bases. Germline trimming cut 6 bases from V and 2 bases from J; bases unmatched to any gene: 7. Germline V gene sequence: CDR1 MNHEY, CDR2 SVGAGI. The CDR3 is 15 residues long. As DNA, the CDR3 is TGTGCCAGCAGGGGACAGGGCGGCTACAACTATGGCTACACCTTC. Translated: CASRGQGGYNYGYTF.

V and J are TRBV6-5 and TRBJ1-5, with D hard to call. V lost 8 bases, J lost 7 bases, and 12 bases lay in between. CDR3 length equals 12 residues. Germline CDR1 is MNHEY and CDR2 is SVGAGI. CDR3 DNA: TGTGCCAGCGGCGAGGGCATCCAGCCCCAGCATTTT. Encoded protein: CASGEGIQPQHF.

The genes are TRBV4-1 and TRBJ2-7; TRBD2 is a possible D gene (5 bases). Trimming shortened V by 6 bases and J by 3 bases, and 18 bases separated the two germline ends. CDR3 length: 15 residues. Germline CDR1 and CDR2: MGHRA and YSYEKL. The CDR3 DNA reads TGCGCCAGCAGAACCCTAGAGGACGGGAACTACGAGCAGTACTTC. It translates to CASRTLEDGNYEQYF.

This clone was counted only a few times. The chain has TRBV30 and TRBJ2-7; 8 bases match TRBD1. Germline-derived CDR1 and CDR2 are GTSNPN and SVGIG (reference sequence). CDR3 length: 14 amino acids. The junction had 7 bases not matched to a gene; V was cut back by 1 base and J by 5 bases. The CDR3 sequence: CAWSGSRGHDEQYF. For the CDR3, the DNA is TGTGCCTGGAGTGGAAGCAGGGGGCACGACGAGCAGTACTTC.

The chain employs TRBV7-6 and TRBJ2-3; 9 positions match TRBD2. The CDR3 is 15 amino acids. The trim removed 5 bases at V and 2 bases at J, leaving 5 bases unmatched. Germline V lookup: CDR1 SGHVS, CDR2 FNYEAQ. The CDR3 loop is CASSILAGNTDTQYF. The CDR3 DNA is TGTGCCAGCAGCATTCTAGCGGGAAACACAGATACGCAGTATTTT. Full variable domain (remainder filled in from reference TRBV7-6 and TRBJ2-3): GAGVSQSPRYKVTKRGQDVALRCDPISGHVSLYWYRQALGQGPEFLTYFNYEAQQDKSGLPNDRFSAERPEGSISTLTIQRTEQRDSAMYRCASSILAGNTDTQYFGPGTRLTVL.

This chain joins TRBV5-4 and TRBJ2-3; weak D call: TRBD2 (5 bases). Germline V gene data show CDR1 as SGHNT and CDR2 as YYREEE (reference sequence). This CDR3 has 13 amino acids. V shed 4 bases and J shed 7 bases, with 13 bases lying between them. This chain's CDR3 is CASSEGSTHTQYF. For the CDR3, the DNA is TGTGCCAGCAGCGAGGGCTCAACCCATACGCAGTATTTT.

The sample holds one count of this clone. The V call is TRBV28, the J call TRBJ1-6; TRBD1 matches at 12 bases. J was trimmed by 9 bases and V by 1 base; bases with no gene match: 7. Per germline, CDR1 MDHEN and CDR2 SYDVKM. The CDR3 covers 17 residues. In nucleotides, the CDR3 is TGTGCCAGCAGTTTATACTCGGGGACAGGGGGCTTTTCACCCCTCCACTTT. It encodes CASSLYSGTGGFSPLHF.